Listed below are T cell receptor beta chains from one sample, sequenced in a study of graft-versus-host responses after intestinal transplantation. The assay was immunoSEQ multiplex PCR, and TCRdb's table has in-frame clones only and misses some. This sample has over 20,000 clones, with around 42% found just once. The source was alloreactive CD4+ T cells from a mixed lymphocyte reaction culture, collected before intestinal transplant. The receptors shown here come from a human patient who received an intestinal transplant. The CDR3 runs from the conserved cysteine through the conserved F or W. The D gene is left open where the match is weak. Clone size appears in some rows only: once, few, many, or a class for an expanded clone.

d_gene: .
abundance: .
j_gene: TRBJ1-6
v_gene: TRBV6-5
CDR3nt: TGTGCCAGCACCTCACAGGGAATTGGATCACCCCTCCACTTT
CDR3aa: CASTSQGIGSPLHF

d_gene: .
abundance: .
j_gene: TRBJ2-5
v_gene: TRBV6-5
CDR3nt: TGTGCCAGCAGTCCCCCTAGGATCCAAGAGACCCAGTACTTC
CDR3aa: CASSPPRIQETQYF

d_gene: TRBD2
abundance: .
j_gene: TRBJ2-5
v_gene: TRBV2
CDR3nt: TGTGCCAGCAGGGGAGCACTAGCGGGGCATCAAGAGACCCAGTACTTC
CDR3aa: CASRGALAGHQETQYF

d_gene: .
abundance: .
j_gene: TRBJ2-2
v_gene: TRBV11-3
CDR3nt: TGTGCCAGCGGGCGGGCCGGGGAGCTGTTTTTT
CDR3aa: CASGRAGELFF

d_gene: .
abundance: .
j_gene: TRBJ2-1
v_gene: TRBV5-4
CDR3nt: TGTGCCAGCAGCCTGGGGGCTAACAATGAGCAGTTCTTC
CDR3aa: CASSLGANNEQFF

d_gene: .
abundance: .
j_gene: TRBJ1-1
v_gene: TRBV6-1
CDR3nt: TGTGCCAGCAGGGCAGGGCACACTGAAGCTTTCTTT
CDR3aa: CASRAGHTEAFF

d_gene: TRBD1
abundance: .
j_gene: TRBJ1-2
v_gene: TRBV27
CDR3nt: TGTGCCAGCAGTTCACCCGGGACAGGGGTTGGAGGCTACACCTTC
CDR3aa: CASSSPGTGVGGYTF

d_gene: TRBD2
abundance: .
j_gene: TRBJ2-7
v_gene: TRBV27
CDR3nt: TGTGCCAGTACCGCAGCCGGGACTAGCGGCTACGAGCAGTACTTC
CDR3aa: CASTAAGTSGYEQYF

d_gene: .
abundance: .
j_gene: TRBJ1-6
v_gene: TRBV27
CDR3nt: TGTGCCAGCAGGACAAACACCAACTCCTATAATTCACCCCTCCACTTT
CDR3aa: CASRTNTNSYNSPLHF

d_gene: .
abundance: .
j_gene: TRBJ1-1
v_gene: TRBV19
CDR3nt: TGTGCCACCTGGGGACGGCGGGGGCTCGGGAACACTGAAGCTTTCTTT
CDR3aa: CATWGRRGLGNTEAFF

d_gene: TRBD1
abundance: .
j_gene: TRBJ2-3
v_gene: TRBV10-3
CDR3nt: TGTGCCACCGGGGCTCGGACAGGGCTTACAGATACGCAGTATTTT
CDR3aa: CATGARTGLTDTQYF

d_gene: .
abundance: .
j_gene: TRBJ2-5
v_gene: TRBV7-9
CDR3nt: TGTGCCAGCAGCCCCTACGGGGGGGACAGCCGCCAAGAGACCCAGTACTTC
CDR3aa: CASSPYGGDSRQETQYF

d_gene: .
abundance: .
j_gene: TRBJ2-7
v_gene: TRBV5-1
CDR3nt: TGCGCCAGCACGGCGGGGGCCCCCTTCGAGCAGTACTTC
CDR3aa: CASTAGAPFEQYF

d_gene: TRBD2
abundance: .
j_gene: TRBJ2-4
v_gene: TRBV10-3
CDR3nt: TGTGCCATCAAAAGCGGGGGGGAGAAAAACATTCAGTACTTC
CDR3aa: CAIKSGGEKNIQYF

d_gene: .
abundance: once
j_gene: TRBJ1-3
v_gene: TRBV7-8
CDR3nt: TGTGCCAGCAGCTTAGCGGGTTGGGCCCCATGGGGAAACACCATATATTTT
CDR3aa: CASSLAGWAPWGNTIYF

d_gene: .
abundance: .
j_gene: TRBJ2-6
v_gene: TRBV5-4
CDR3nt: TGTGCCAGCAGCCCCGAGGCTGGGGCCAACGTCCTGACTTTC
CDR3aa: CASSPEAGANVLTF

d_gene: TRBD2
abundance: .
j_gene: TRBJ2-1
v_gene: TRBV4-1
CDR3nt: TGCGCCAGCAGCCAAGATCGGACTAGCGGATACAATGAGCAGTTCTTC
CDR3aa: CASSQDRTSGYNEQFF

d_gene: TRBD2
abundance: .
j_gene: TRBJ2-3
v_gene: TRBV5-1
CDR3nt: TGCGCCAGCAGCCCGACTAGCGGGGGGGTTTCAGATACGCAGTATTTT
CDR3aa: CASSPTSGGVSDTQYF

d_gene: .
abundance: .
j_gene: TRBJ2-2
v_gene: TRBV29-1
CDR3nt: TGCAGCGTTGGAGGTTTTGAGGGGGGGCCCTCCAAAATCGGCATGGGGGAGCTGTTTTTT
CDR3aa: CSVGGFEGGPSKIGMGELFF

d_gene: TRBD1
abundance: few
j_gene: TRBJ1-4
v_gene: TRBV2
CDR3nt: TGTGCCAGCAGCAGACAGGGTTTAACTAATGAAAAACTGTTTTTT
CDR3aa: CASSRQGLTNEKLFF

d_gene: .
abundance: .
j_gene: TRBJ1-2
v_gene: TRBV18
CDR3nt: TGTGCCAGCTCACCGATGGAGGGGAACTATGGCTACACCTTC
CDR3aa: CASSPMEGNYGYTF

d_gene: .
abundance: .
j_gene: TRBJ1-2
v_gene: TRBV7-9
CDR3nt: TGTGCCAGCAGCTCGACTACAGGGCAGGGCACCTTC
CDR3aa: CASSSTTGQGTF

d_gene: TRBD1
abundance: few
j_gene: TRBJ1-1
v_gene: TRBV6-6
CDR3nt: TGTGCCAGCGTGGAGGACAGGGTTACGGAAGCTTTCTTT
CDR3aa: CASVEDRVTEAFF

d_gene: .
abundance: once
j_gene: TRBJ1-1
v_gene: TRBV2
CDR3nt: TGTGCCAGCACGGGAAACGAAAAGAACACTGAAGCTTTCTTT
CDR3aa: CASTGNEKNTEAFF

d_gene: .
abundance: .
j_gene: TRBJ1-1
v_gene: TRBV10-3
CDR3nt: TGTGCCATCAGTGTGGACAGGAACACTGAAGCTTTCTTT
CDR3aa: CAISVDRNTEAFF

d_gene: .
abundance: few
j_gene: TRBJ2-5
v_gene: TRBV5-8
CDR3nt: TGTGCCAGCAGCTTGGCCTGGCAGACTCAAGAGACCCAGTACTTC
CDR3aa: CASSLAWQTQETQYF

d_gene: TRBD1
abundance: once
j_gene: TRBJ1-2
v_gene: TRBV4-1
CDR3nt: TGCGCCAGCAGCCAAGGACAGGGGGTCTATGGCTACACCTTC
CDR3aa: CASSQGQGVYGYTF

d_gene: .
abundance: few
j_gene: TRBJ2-3
v_gene: TRBV5-1
CDR3nt: TGCGCCAGCAGCTTAGAGTCTAGCACAGATACGCAGTATTTT
CDR3aa: CASSLESSTDTQYF

d_gene: .
abundance: .
j_gene: TRBJ1-6
v_gene: TRBV5-1
CDR3nt: TGCGCCAGCAGCTTCGGGGACATAGTTAATTCACCCCTCCACTTT
CDR3aa: CASSFGDIVNSPLHF

d_gene: .
abundance: .
j_gene: TRBJ2-1
v_gene: TRBV6-6
CDR3nt: TGTGCCAGCAGTGACGGACAGTCCGGGGGGAGTGAGCAGTTCTTC
CDR3aa: CASSDGQSGGSEQFF

d_gene: TRBD1
abundance: few
j_gene: TRBJ1-2
v_gene: TRBV5-1
CDR3nt: TGCGCCAGCAGCTTGGCTGCAGGGGGAGGCTACACCTTC
CDR3aa: CASSLAAGGGYTF

d_gene: TRBD1
abundance: .
j_gene: TRBJ2-1
v_gene: TRBV29-1
CDR3nt: TGCACCGCGGGACAGGACTCCTACAATGAGCAGTTCTTC
CDR3aa: CTAGQDSYNEQFF

d_gene: .
abundance: .
j_gene: TRBJ1-2
v_gene: TRBV6-1
CDR3nt: TGTGCCAGCAGTGTAGAGGTTCCCTATGGCTACACCTTC
CDR3aa: CASSVEVPYGYTF